This TCR beta chain came from a study of PD-1 blockade in mismatch repair-deficient tumors. The study's findings and limits: After pembrolizumab, tumor-resident clones rose rapidly, then generally contracted before radiologic responses.

CDR3 length equals 15 residues. V was clipped by 2 bases and J by 3 bases, with 11 bases between them. Germline loops: CDR1 MNHEY, CDR2 SMNVEV (reference sequence). The TCR-sequenced patients were a few responders to pembrolizumab. In the case of this clone: Antigen: not known.

TCRdb's copy holds only in-frame clones and misses some; the assay was immunoSEQ multiplex PCR. This sample has about 120,000 clones, with around nine tenths found just once. The V and J genes are TRBV27 and TRBJ2-1; D uncertain. The source material was peripheral blood, sampled just over 70 weeks after starting pembrolizumab. The TCR was taken from an adult with mismatch repair-deficient cancer. The CDR3 here is CASSLGNPHYNEQFF. CDR3 nucleotide sequence: TGTGCCAGCAGTTTAGGGAATCCGCACTACAATGAGCAGTTCTTC.